This is a list of T cell receptor beta chains from one sample in a study of blood T cell repertoires in COVID-19. Clones were read by immunoSEQ multiplex PCR, and TCRdb kept only the in-frame ones, dropping some. This table holds tens of thousands of clones, roughly 85% found once. Sequencing used peripheral blood. The receptors originated from a human donor in a cohort sampled during active COVID-19. The CDR3 runs from the conserved cysteine through the conserved F or W. Each record gives: CDR3 DNA, CDR3 protein, V gene, clone size, D gene, J gene. The D gene is left open where the match is weak. Size is omitted from some rows. Given values are once, few, many or a class for expanded clones.

CDR3 DNA: TGTGCCAGCACTTCGGGACTAGCGGGAGGAGGCCGGCAAAACATTCAGTACTTC
CDR3 protein: CASTSGLAGGGRQNIQYF
V gene: TRBV4-2
clone size: once
D gene: TRBD2
J gene: TRBJ2-4

CDR3 DNA: TGTGCCAGCAGTTTCATTCGGACCCGAGGGGAAAAACTGTTTTTT
CDR3 protein: CASSFIRTRGEKLFF
V gene: TRBV27
clone size: NA
D gene: NA
J gene: TRBJ1-4

CDR3 DNA: TGTGCCAGCAGCCTCCCTGGGGCTAGCGGGGCCTACAATGAGCAGTTCTTC
CDR3 protein: CASSLPGASGAYNEQFF
V gene: TRBV14
clone size: once
D gene: TRBD2
J gene: TRBJ2-1

CDR3 DNA: TGTGCCAGCAGCAGGGACTATAATGAAAAACTGTTTTTT
CDR3 protein: CASSRDYNEKLFF
V gene: TRBV6-6
clone size: NA
D gene: NA
J gene: TRBJ1-4

CDR3 DNA: TGTGCCAGCAGTTTGGGGACAACAGAGCCCCAGCATTTT
CDR3 protein: CASSLGTTEPQHF
V gene: TRBV27
clone size: NA
D gene: NA
J gene: TRBJ1-5

CDR3 DNA: TGTGCCAGCAGCCCCCGAAGAGGCAGTAACACTGAAGCTTTCTTT
CDR3 protein: CASSPRRGSNTEAFF
V gene: TRBV11-2
clone size: NA
D gene: NA
J gene: TRBJ1-1

CDR3 DNA: TGTGCCAGCAGCTTCGGACAGGGCGGGACTGAAGCTTTCTTT
CDR3 protein: CASSFGQGGTEAFF
V gene: TRBV7-2
clone size: many
D gene: TRBD1
J gene: TRBJ1-1

CDR3 DNA: TGTGCCAGCTCACAGGACAGCATTAATTCACCCCTCCACTTT
CDR3 protein: CASSQDSINSPLHF
V gene: TRBV18
clone size: NA
D gene: NA
J gene: TRBJ1-6

CDR3 DNA: TGCAGCGCAGGGAGGGCGGGCGAAAAACTGTTTTTT
CDR3 protein: CSAGRAGEKLFF
V gene: TRBV29-1
clone size: NA
D gene: NA
J gene: TRBJ1-4

CDR3 DNA: TGTGCCTGGAGTGTCCTCAGGGACACTGAAGCTTTCTTT
CDR3 protein: CAWSVLRDTEAFF
V gene: TRBV30
clone size: NA
D gene: NA
J gene: TRBJ1-1

CDR3 DNA: TGTGCCTGGAGTGGAAGGGGCTCGGATACGCAGTATTTT
CDR3 protein: CAWSGRGSDTQYF
V gene: TRBV30
clone size: once
D gene: NA
J gene: TRBJ2-3

CDR3 DNA: TGTGCCACCGGAGGCGGGGAGCTGTTTTTT
CDR3 protein: CATGGGELFF
V gene: TRBV24-1
clone size: once
D gene: NA
J gene: TRBJ2-2

CDR3 DNA: TGTGCCAGCAGCCGTCGACAGGCTCAGGGGGGCTACACCTTC
CDR3 protein: CASSRRQAQGGYTF
V gene: TRBV6-6
clone size: NA
D gene: NA
J gene: TRBJ1-2

CDR3 DNA: TGCGCCAGCAGCATCCGGACAGGGAGGTTGACTGAAGCTTTCTTT
CDR3 protein: CASSIRTGRLTEAFF
V gene: TRBV5-1
clone size: NA
D gene: TRBD1
J gene: TRBJ1-1

CDR3 DNA: TGTGCCAGTAGTATAGGGGGTAGCGGGAGGTCGTACGAGCAGTACTTC
CDR3 protein: CASSIGGSGRSYEQYF
V gene: TRBV19
clone size: few
D gene: TRBD2
J gene: TRBJ2-7

CDR3 DNA: TGTGCCAGCACAAGAGGGGAGACCCAGTACTTC
CDR3 protein: CASTRGETQYF
V gene: TRBV27
clone size: NA
D gene: NA
J gene: TRBJ2-5

CDR3 DNA: TGTGCCAGCTCACCACAGAGGGACGAGCAGTACTTC
CDR3 protein: CASSPQRDEQYF
V gene: TRBV18
clone size: NA
D gene: NA
J gene: TRBJ2-7

CDR3 DNA: TGTGCCAGCAGCCCCCACCCCAAGGGGACAGATACGCAGTATTTT
CDR3 protein: CASSPHPKGTDTQYF
V gene: TRBV11-2
clone size: NA
D gene: NA
J gene: TRBJ2-3